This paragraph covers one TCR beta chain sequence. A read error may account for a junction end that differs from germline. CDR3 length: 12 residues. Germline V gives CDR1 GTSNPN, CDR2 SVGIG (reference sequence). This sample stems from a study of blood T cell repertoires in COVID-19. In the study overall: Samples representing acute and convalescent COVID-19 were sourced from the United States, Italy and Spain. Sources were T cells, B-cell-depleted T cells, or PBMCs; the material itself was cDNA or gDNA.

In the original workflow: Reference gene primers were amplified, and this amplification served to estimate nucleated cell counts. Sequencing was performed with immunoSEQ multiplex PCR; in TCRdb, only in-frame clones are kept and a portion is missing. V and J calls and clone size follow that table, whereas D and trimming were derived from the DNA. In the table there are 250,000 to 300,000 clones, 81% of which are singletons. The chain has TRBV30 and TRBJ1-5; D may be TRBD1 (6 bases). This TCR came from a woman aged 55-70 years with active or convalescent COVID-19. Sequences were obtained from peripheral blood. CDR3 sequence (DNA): TGCGCGAACGGCAGGGGTGATCAGCCCCAGCATTTT. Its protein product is CANGRGDQPQHF.